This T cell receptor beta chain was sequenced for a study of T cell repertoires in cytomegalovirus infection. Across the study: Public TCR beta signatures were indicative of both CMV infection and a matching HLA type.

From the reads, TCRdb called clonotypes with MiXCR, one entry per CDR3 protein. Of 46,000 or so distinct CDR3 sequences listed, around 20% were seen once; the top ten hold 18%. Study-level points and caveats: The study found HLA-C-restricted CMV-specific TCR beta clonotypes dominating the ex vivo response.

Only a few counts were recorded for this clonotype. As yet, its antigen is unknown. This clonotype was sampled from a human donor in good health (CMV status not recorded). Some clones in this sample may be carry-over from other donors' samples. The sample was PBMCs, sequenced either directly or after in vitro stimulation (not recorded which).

CDR3 DNA sequence: TGCAGCGTTGAAGATCGAAGGGGAGATGAAGCTTTCTTT. This gives the protein CSVEDRRGDEAFF. The chain carries TRBV29-1 and TRBJ1-1, with D possibly matching TRBD1 (5 bases). CDR3 length equals 13 residues. The germline CDR1 and CDR2 sequences are SQVTM and ANQGSEA. V was clipped by 0 bases and J by 7 bases, with 12 bases between them.